This TCR beta chain is drawn from a study of tumor-infiltrating lymphocytes in primary liver carcinoma. For the study at large: Treatment of the patients' primary liver carcinoma consisted of surgical resection.

General observations from the study: Bulk, unsorted sampling meant CD4+ and CD8+ repertoires went uncompared.

For this clonotype: What it binds is not known. A much more abundant neighbour one base away suggests this may be a read error.

The CDR3 has 14 amino acids. CDR1 and CDR2 from the germline V gene are SQVTM and ANQGSEA. V was trimmed by 5 bases and J by 0 bases, leaving 11 bases between them. Germline DNA was extracted alongside blood RNA, which was obtained from unsorted whole blood. TCR beta cDNA was reverse-transcribed from about 0.45 ug of total RNA. The reaction used a constant-region primer and ProtoScript II reverse transcriptase. Construction of TCR beta libraries relied on three successive nested multiplex PCR rounds employing slightly modified ARM-PCR. Forward primers for TRBV1-TRBV30 and a C-beta reverse primer served the first two PCR rounds, at 10 cycles each. MiXCR, applied by TCRdb to the multiplex PCR reads, yields one record per CDR3 protein. Of 300,000 to 400,000 distinct CDR3 sequences listed, 55% to 65% were seen once; the top ten hold roughly 9%.

Sample: peripheral blood. The sequence was obtained from a man aged 40-50 years with primary liver carcinoma and hepatitis B virus infection. This chain connects TRBV29-1 to TRBJ2-1; D not certain. The CDR3 reads CSVRPQSSYNEQFF. DNA for the CDR3: TGCAGCGTTCGGCCACAAAGCTCCTACAATGAGCAGTTCTTC.